The rows below give T cell receptor beta chains drawn from one sample of a study of blood T cell repertoires in COVID-19. Sequencing used immunoSEQ multiplex PCR; TCRdb keeps in-frame clones, though not all of them. This sample has 45,000 or so clones, with about 70% found just once. The specimen was peripheral blood. These receptors all come from an elderly man with acute or convalescent COVID-19. Each CDR3 is given with its conserved first and last residue.

V	J	CDR3
TRBV19	TRBJ1-5	CASSMGPGAYSNQPQHF
TRBV6-5	TRBJ2-5	CASSYSGAGETQYF
TRBV5-1	TRBJ2-2	CASSSARLGELFF
TRBV5-6	TRBJ1-1	CASSFRGRNTEAFF
TRBV7-2	TRBJ2-7	CASSFLIGTGGYEQYF
TRBV7-6	TRBJ1-6	CASSLGGQGARSPLHF
TRBV5-1	TRBJ2-1	CASKVGQGNNEQFF
TRBV7-3	TRBJ2-1	CASSLSSSPPYNEQFF
TRBV21-1	TRBJ1-2	CASSTHRQGLRLQQGYTF
TRBV7-9	TRBJ1-2	CASSLVAQGGYTF
TRBV6-5	TRBJ2-7	CASSVRDRNYEQYF
TRBV3-1/TRBV3-2	TRBJ1-1	CASSQMGQLNTEAFF
TRBV6-5	TRBJ2-5	CASRRGHQETQYF
TRBV25-1	TRBJ1-5	CASSEAGNSQPQHF
TRBV27	TRBJ2-5	CASSNWSSGREKTQYF
TRBV9	TRBJ1-6	CASSVGTGGRNSPLHF
TRBV5-1	TRBJ1-3	CASRLPQETTIYF